Below, 23 T cell receptor beta chains from the same sample are listed, as sequenced in a study of T cells in Graves' hyperthyroidism and ophthalmopathy (dated by TCRdb to the late 2010s). Preparation of the library involved multiplex PCR. The sequencer listed for this sample is Illumina HiSeq 2000. The TCR beta CDR3 regions were amplified from RNA transcripts. The TCR CDR3 was subjected to a first round of RT-PCR using the HTBI primer set and the Qiagen OneStep RT-PCR kit. TCRdb took the public reads, trimmed them with fastp at Q25, ran MiXCR for clone calling and kept in-frame beta chains. Each entry is one CDR3 protein sequence, shown with its most common DNA and genes. The sample table contains 500,000 to 600,000 distinct CDR3 sequences; only one count was recorded for about 43% of them. Around 7.7% of the sample belongs to the ten largest clones. Sequenced: peripheral blood or thyroid tissue (not recorded which). Receptors originate from a woman aged 18-29 years with Graves' hyperthyroidism.

This clonotype was seen a single time. This chain links TRBV5-1 with TRBJ1-1; TRBD1 might be the D (5 bases). CDR3 length: 15 amino acids. V gave up 5 bases and J gave up 2 bases, with 16 bases separating them. The germline CDR1 and CDR2 sequences are SGHRS and YFSETQ. DNA of the CDR3: TGCGCCAGCAGAGCAGGGCGCGGAGTTAACACTGAAGCTTTCTTT. Translation gives CASRAGRGVNTEAFF.

This clonotype was recorded many times. This chain links TRBV20-1 with TRBJ2-2; D ambiguous. Trimming left V 3 bases short and J 2 bases short, with 4 bases between. The germline CDR1 and CDR2 sequences are DFQATT and SNEGSKA (reference sequence). This CDR3 region has 12 residues. The CDR3 DNA reads as TGCAGTGCTAGTTTTAACACCGGGGAGCTGTTTTTT. Its protein is CSASFNTGELFF.

V usage is TRBV15 and J usage is TRBJ2-6; D uncertain. Between the trimmed V and J ends, which lost 2 bases and 4 bases, there was a span of 9 bases. Germline V gene data show CDR1 as LNHNV and CDR2 as YYDKDF (reference sequence). The CDR3 runs 15 residues. CDR3 coding DNA: TGTGCCACCAGCAGAAAAGGGTGGGGGGCCAACGTCCTGACTTTC. Translating it yields CATSRKGWGANVLTF. Complete variable domain (other parts from reference TRBV15 and TRBJ2-6): DAMVIQNPRYQVTQFGKPVTLSCSQTLNHNVMYWYQQKSSQAPKLLFHYYDKDFNNEADTPDNFQSRRPNTSFCFLDIRSPGLGDTAMYLCATSRKGWGANVLTFGAGSRLTVL.

The V gene is TRBV7-2, the J gene TRBJ1-5; D is unresolved. Germline V gene sequence: CDR1 SGHTA, CDR2 FQGNSA. Trimming stripped 3 bases from V and 11 bases from J, with 14 bases between. This CDR3 has 13 amino acids. The CDR3 DNA sequence: TGTGCCAGCAGCTTGGGGTTCGGAGAGACCCAGCATTTT. Amino acids: CASSLGFGETQHF.

Ten or more counts support this clonotype. This chain joins TRBV29-1 and TRBJ1-4; D is uncertain. Germline V gene lookup returns CDR1 SQVTM and CDR2 ANQGSEA. This CDR3 is 15 amino acids long. Trimming removed 6 bases at V and 9 bases at J, with 23 bases between. The CDR3 is CSVQLFGSGGQKLFF. The CDR3 bases are TGCAGCGTCCAACTATTCGGGAGCGGAGGCCAAAAACTGTTTTTT.

The gene calls are TRBV7-8 and TRBJ1-4; possible D gene TRBD1, 6 bases. The CDR3 runs 15 residues. CDR1 is SGHVS and CDR2 is FQNEAQ in the germline V gene. The ends were cut back, 4 bases at V and 3 bases at J, with 12 bases in the middle. CDR3: CASSSAWTANEKLFF. The CDR3 DNA follows: TGTGCCAGCAGCTCCGCATGGACAGCTAATGAAAAACTGTTTTTT. Complete variable domain (other parts from reference TRBV7-8 and TRBJ1-4): GAGVSQSPRYKVAKRGQDVALRCDPISGHVSLFWYQQALGQGPEFLTYFQNEAQLDKSGLPSDRFFAERPEGSVSTLKIQRTQQEDSAVYLCASSSAWTANEKLFFGSGTQLSVL.

The V gene is TRBV12-3 or TRBV12-4, the J gene TRBJ2-2; 10 bases are a match to TRBD2. The CDR3 has 15 residues. Losses at the gene ends were 6 bases for V and 3 bases for J; bases not matched to a gene: 4. The CDR3 loop reads CASSHGLADTGELFF. The CDR3 DNA follows: TGTGCCAGCAGCCATGGACTAGCGGACACCGGGGAGCTGTTTTTT.

At least ten counts were recorded for this clonotype. The V call is TRBV5-8, the J call TRBJ2-2; 7 bases align to TRBD2. The CDR3 runs 15 residues. The V gene end was trimmed by 5 bases and the J gene end by 0 bases; junction bases not matched to a gene: 4. The V gene's germline CDR1 is SGHTS and CDR2 YDEGEE. CDR3 nucleotide sequence: TGTGCCAGCAGATGGGAGGGGACGAACACCGGGGAGCTGTTTTTT. Translation gives CASRWEGTNTGELFF.

Remarks on this clonotype: A much more abundant neighbour one base away suggests this may be a read error. This chain uses TRBV25-1 with TRBJ2-3; D unclear. This CDR3 has 12 residues. Looked up from germline, CDR1 is MGHDK and CDR2 is SYGVNS. The CDR3 loop reads CASGEEWDTQYF. CDR3 coding DNA: TGTGCCAGCGGTGAGGAGTGGGATACGCAGTATTTT.

This clonotype has a count of ten or more. The genes are TRBV6-2 or TRBV6-3 and TRBJ2-5, with D perhaps matching TRBD1 (5 bases). Germline CDR1 and CDR2: MNHEY and SVGEGT. Trimming removed 3 bases from V and 5 bases from J, with 13 bases in between. The CDR3 has 14 amino acids. CDR3 sequence (DNA): TGTGCCAGCAGTTATGCAGGGCGTGGCGAGACCCAGTACTTC. Translated, it gives CASSYAGRGETQYF.

V and J are TRBV9 and TRBJ2-7; D gene ambiguous. Germline V gene sequence: CDR1 SGDLS, CDR2 YYNGEE. V gave up 4 bases and J gave up 6 bases, with 14 bases separating them. The CDR3 is made up of 13 amino acids. CDR3 loop: CASSPTGWGEQYF. In DNA form, the CDR3 reads TGTGCCAGCAGCCCCACCGGGTGGGGCGAGCAGTACTTC.

The chain combines TRBV7-9 with TRBJ1-5; D not resolved. V was clipped by 3 bases and J by 8 bases, with 17 bases between them. The CDR3 has 15 amino acids. The germline V gene encodes CDR1 SEHNR and CDR2 FQNEAQ (reference sequence). The CDR3 loop reads CASSFTPHTGEPQHF. DNA of the CDR3: TGTGCCAGCAGCTTTACCCCCCATACGGGCGAGCCCCAGCATTTT. The full variable domain, rest sourced from reference TRBV7-9 and TRBJ1-5, is DTGVSQNPRHKITKRGQNVTFRCDPISEHNRLYWYRQTLGQGPEFLTYFQNEAQLEKSRLLSDRFSAERPKGSFSTLEIQRTEQGDSAMYLCASSFTPHTGEPQHFGDGTRLSIL.

The chain uses TRBV24-1 and TRBJ1-1; D is undetermined. V was clipped by 2 bases and J by 10 bases, with 10 bases between them. This CDR3 region has 12 residues. CDR1 KGHDR and CDR2 SFDVKD come from the germline V gene. The CDR3 loop is CATSDSPPGAFF. In DNA form, the CDR3 reads TGTGCCACCAGTGATTCCCCCCCGGGAGCTTTCTTT.

In its sample, this clonotype was seen a few times. The rearrangement joins TRBV7-9 to TRBJ2-6; D unresolved. Between the trimmed V and J ends, which lost 4 bases and 4 bases, there was a span of 14 bases. Looked up from germline, CDR1 is SEHNR and CDR2 is FQNEAQ (reference sequence). The CDR3 runs 16 residues. The CDR3 DNA is TGTGCCAGCAGCTCAACGACGGGCTCCGGGGCCAACGTCCTGACTTTC. Translation: CASSSTTGSGANVLTF.

This clonotype was detected only a few times. It may be a read error: a sequence one base away is much more abundant. The genes are TRBV7-9 and TRBJ2-2, with D tentatively TRBD1 or TRBD2 (5 bases each). The CDR3 has 15 residues. CDR1 and CDR2 from the germline V gene are SEHNR and FQNEAQ (reference sequence). In DNA form, the CDR3 reads TGTACCAGCCTAGGGACGGCCAAGTCCACCGGGGAGCTGTTTTTT. This gives the protein CTSLGTAKSTGELFF.

A word on this clonotype: A junction boundary mismatches the germline segment, possibly from a read error. V gene TRBV7-1 combines with J gene TRBJ2-6; 8 bases are a match to TRBD1. TRBV7-1 falls under the ORF class, with uncertain function. This CDR3 is built from 13 residues. This chain's CDR3 is CASSSTGGDTEAF. CDR3 coding DNA: TGTGCCAGCAGCTCAACAGGGGGTGACACTGAAGCTTTC.

Ten or more counts support this clonotype. The V gene is TRBV2, the J gene TRBJ2-7; D is undetermined. The length of the CDR3 is 17 residues. Germline-derived CDR1 and CDR2 are SNHLY and FYNNEI. V lost 0 bases, J lost 6 bases, and 21 bases lay in between. The DNA of the CDR3 is TGTGCCAGCAGTGAAGCTGTCGATAGAACTGTCTCGGGCGAGCAGTACTTC. The encoded protein is CASSEAVDRTVSGEQYF. Supplemented by reference TRBV2 and TRBJ2-7, the full variable domain reads EPEVTQTPSHQVTQMGQEVILRCVPISNHLYFYWYRQILGQKVEFLVSFYNNEISEKSEIFDDQFSVERPDGSNFTLKIRSTKLEDSAMYFCASSEAVDRTVSGEQYFGPGTRLTVT.

The J gene is TRBJ1-2, the V gene TRBV29-1; the D is unclear. The germline CDR1 and CDR2 sequences are SQVTM and ANQGSEA. V was pared by 8 bases and J by 2 bases, with 6 bases between. The CDR3 contains 10 residues. The CDR3 region is CSFGNYGYTF. CDR3 sequence (DNA): TGCAGCTTCGGAAACTATGGCTACACCTTC.

The chain links TRBV29-1 to TRBJ2-5; D possibly corresponds to TRBD2 (6 bases). The CDR3 spans 13 residues. The V end lost 7 bases, the J end lost 2 bases, and 14 bases lay between the germline ends. The germline V gene has CDR1 SQVTM and CDR2 ANQGSEA. CDR3 nucleotides: TGCAGCGCCCGAGGCGGGGAGCAAGAGACCCAGTACTTC. Translating it yields CSARGGEQETQYF. Full variable domain (rest looked up from reference TRBV29-1 and TRBJ2-5): SAVISQKPSRDICQRGTSLTIQCQVDSQVTMMFWYRQQPGQSLTLIATANQGSEATYESGFVIDKFPISRPNLTFSTLTVSNMSPEDSSIYLCSARGGEQETQYFGPGTRLLVL.

This clonotype occurred many times. One junction end disagrees with the germline gene, perhaps due to a read error. V is TRBV4-1 and J is TRBJ2-7, with 10 bases that match TRBD2. This CDR3 has 15 amino acids. The V gene's germline CDR1 is MGHRA and CDR2 YSYEKL. DNA of the CDR3: TGTGCCAGCAGCCAAGGAACTAGCGGGACCTACGAGCAGTACTTC. This translates into CASSQGTSGTYEQYF.

The V gene is TRBV30, the J gene TRBJ2-5; D not resolved. The CDR3 length is 13 residues. With 4 bases removed from V and 5 bases from J, the gap between germline ends came to 14 bases. Per the germline V gene, CDR1 is GTSNPN and CDR2 is SVGIG (reference sequence). The CDR3 protein is CAWIRLRQETQYF. In nucleotides, the CDR3 is TGTGCCTGGATTCGACTTCGGCAGGAGACCCAGTACTTC.

This clonotype occurred many times. The genes are TRBV6-5 and TRBJ2-7; perhaps D is TRBD1 or TRBD2 (6 bases each). V was pared by 7 bases and J by 0 bases, with 16 bases between. This CDR3 contains 15 residues. Per the germline V gene, CDR1 is MNHEY and CDR2 is SVGAGI. The CDR3 DNA follows: TGTGCCAGCACCGCACAGGGAGGAGGCTCCTACGAGCAGTACTTC. It is translated as CASTAQGGGSYEQYF.

This clonotype was recorded many times. The chain carries TRBV20-1 and TRBJ1-2; a weak D match, TRBD1 (5 bases). CDR3 size: 12 residues. Trimming removed 0 bases at V and 8 bases at J, with 10 bases between. Germline lookup yields CDR1 DFQATT and CDR2 SNEGSKA (reference sequence). CDR3 nucleotides: TGCAGTGCTAGAGATCTAGGGGAGGGCTACACCTTC. Its protein product is CSARDLGEGYTF.